The source of this TCR beta chain is a study of T cell responses to AZD1222 COVID-19 vaccine. Details on this clone: What it binds is unknown.

Study-level points and caveats: White British donors predominated, females outnumbered males, and clonal diversity was possibly underestimated.

The V and J ends lost 3 bases and 2 bases respectively, with 7 bases between them. Germline loops: CDR1 SGHDN, CDR2 FVKESK. The CDR3 totals 13 residues. Assay used: immunoSEQ multiplex PCR; TCRdb lists only in-frame clones, some missing. This sample yields 25,000 to 30,000 clones, of which about 90% are seen a single time; roughly 8.1% belongs to the top ten. V is TRBV14 and J is TRBJ1-1; D unresolved. This receptor was taken from an adult who received the AZD1222 COVID-19 vaccine. The specimen comprised peripheral blood, sampled 28 days after the second AZD1222 dose. The CDR3 here is CASSHSINTEAFF. The CDR3 DNA is TGTGCCAGCAGCCACAGTATAAACACTGAAGCTTTCTTT. Complete variable domain (other parts from reference TRBV14 and TRBJ1-1): EAGVTQFPSHSVIEKGQTVTLRCDPISGHDNLYWYRRVMGKEIKFLLHFVKESKQDESGMPNNRFLAERTGGTYSTLKVQPAELEDSGVYFCASSHSINTEAFFGQGTRLTVV.